Presented here are 9 T cell receptor beta chains from one specimen sequenced in a study of hypomethylating agent response in myelodysplastic syndrome. Profiling relied on immunoSEQ multiplex PCR, and the TCRdb table lists in-frame clones only, not all of them. The sample lists some 2,000 clones; 81% were seen once. The sequencing used bone marrow, collected before or after starting hypomethylating agent treatment for myelodysplastic syndrome (not recorded which). Source of these receptors: a human donor with myelodysplastic syndrome.

This chain joins TRBV10-3 and TRBJ1-5; 9 bases match TRBD1. The CDR3 extends over 14 amino acids. The V gene's germline CDR1 is ENHRY and CDR2 SYGVKD. V shed 6 bases, J shed 7 bases, and the junction held 7 bases outside the gene matches. CDR3 amino acids: CAISPGQGRQPQHF. CDR3 nucleotides: TGTGCCATCAGCCCAGGACAGGGGCGGCAGCCCCAGCATTTT.

The V call is TRBV5-4, the J call TRBJ2-5; perhaps TRBD2 as D (5 bases). The germline V gene encodes CDR1 SGHNT and CDR2 YYREEE (reference sequence). The CDR3 totals 13 residues. V lost 4 bases and J lost 4, with 11 bases in between. The CDR3 is CASSTAGLETQYF. The CDR3 DNA follows: TGTGCCAGCAGCACGGCGGGTTTAGAGACCCAGTACTTC.

The J gene is TRBJ2-7, the V gene TRBV30; D unresolved. Germline V lookup: CDR1 GTSNPN, CDR2 SVGIG (reference sequence). The CDR3 sequence is 13 residues long. Deletions cut 1 base from V and 2 bases from J, with 9 bases between. CDR3 amino acids: CAWSAIHAYEQYF. The CDR3 DNA reads as TGTGCCTGGAGTGCTATTCATGCCTACGAGCAGTACTTC.

The J gene is TRBJ2-5, the V gene TRBV2, with D possibly called TRBD1 or TRBD2 (5 bases each). The DNA end is a closer match to TRBJ2-7, so the J assignment may be wrong. The CDR3 is made up of 13 amino acids. Germline loops: CDR1 SNHLY, CDR2 FYNNEI. The CDR3 region has the DNA TGTGCCTGCCGGGACGGGTCCTCCTACGAGCAGTACTTC. Encoded protein: CACRDGSSYEQYF.

The chain uses TRBV9 and TRBJ2-1; D might be TRBD2 (6 bases). The CDR3 loop spans 13 amino acids. The V and J ends lost 1 base and 9 bases respectively, with 11 bases between them. From germline, CDR1 is SGDLS and CDR2 YYNGEE. CDR3 region: CASSVTGRGEQFF. Written as DNA, the CDR3 is TGTGCCAGCAGCGTAACCGGGAGAGGTGAGCAGTTCTTC.

The chain is built from TRBV9 and TRBJ2-5; 7 nucleotides line up with TRBD2. The germline V gene has CDR1 SGDLS and CDR2 YYNGEE. The J segment lost 4 bases and the V segment lost 0 bases, leaving 6 bases of the junction unmatched. CDR3 length: 15 residues. DNA for the CDR3: TGTGCCAGCAGCGTAGCCGGGACTAACCTAGAGACCCAGTACTTC. Amino acids: CASSVAGTNLETQYF.

The chain carries TRBV30 and TRBJ2-1; D is possibly TRBD1 (5 bases). The CDR3 sequence is 15 residues long. Per germline, CDR1 GTSNPN and CDR2 SVGIG (reference sequence). Trimming removed 0 bases from V and 9 bases from J, with 18 bases in between. The CDR3 nucleotides read TGTGCCTGGAGTGTTAAGATGGGGCGGTGGGGTGAGCAGTTCTTC. Protein sequence: CAWSVKMGRWGEQFF.

This chain connects TRBV19 to TRBJ2-3, with a weak D call TRBD2 (7 bases). V gave up 10 bases and J gave up 1 base, with 18 bases separating them. Germline lookup yields CDR1 LNHDA and CDR2 SQIVND (reference sequence). The CDR3 loop spans 15 amino acids. In nucleotides, the CDR3 is TGTGCCACCTCCGGTGGGGGGGCCGGCACAGATACGCAGTATTTT. This sequence encodes CATSGGGAGTDTQYF.

V usage is TRBV9 and J usage is TRBJ2-3; D unresolved. Deletions cut 4 bases from V and 6 bases from J, with 12 bases between. CDR1 and CDR2 from the germline V gene are SGDLS and YYNGEE. The CDR3 consists of 13 residues. CDR3 residues: CASSPMSGDTQYF. The CDR3 nucleotides read TGTGCCAGCAGCCCAATGTCTGGGGATACGCAGTATTTT.